This entry concerns a single T cell receptor (beta chain). V lost 5 bases to trimming and J lost 10 bases, with 12 bases between them. This CDR3 comprises 13 residues. Germline CDR1 and CDR2: SNHLY and FYNNEI. This sample was included in a study of OX40 agonist ivuxolimab in advanced cancers. TCRdb keeps only in-frame clones here, not all; method: immunoSEQ multiplex PCR. In the table there are approximately 12,000 clones, under 80% of which are singletons. This sequence joins TRBV2 and TRBJ1-6, with a weak D call TRBD1 (6 bases). This TCR derives from an adult with an advanced solid tumor such as melanoma, head and neck, liver or kidney cancer. The sample consisted of CD4+ or CD8+ T cells sorted from blood, taken in a trial of the OX40 agonist ivuxolimab. The CDR3, as DNA: TGTGCCAGCAGTCCCAACCAGGGGTCACCCCTCCACTTT. It translates to CASSPNQGSPLHF.